This is a list of T cell receptor beta chains from one sample in a study of CD8 T cells in Susac syndrome. TCRdb fed the immunoSEQ multiplex PCR reads into MiXCR, producing one record per CDR3 protein. The data contain about 290,000 distinct CDR3 sequences, 89% of them seen just once; the ten biggest clones take up approximately 0.18%. The sequencing input was CD8+ T cells from PBMCs. The receptors shown here come from a human donor with multiple sclerosis. Each CDR3 is given with its conserved first and last residue. The D gene is left open where the match is weak. Where a row states a size, it is once, few, many or the class of an expanded clone; other rows omit it.

TRBV27	once	TRBD1	16	TRBJ2-7	TGTGCCAGCAGCCCGGTCTCGAGACAGGGTATTGGCGAGCAGTACTTC	CASSPVSRQGIGEQYF
TRBV7-6	once	TRBD1	17	TRBJ2-1	TGTGCCAGCAGCTTAGCGGTTACAGGGGATTCCTACAATGAGCAGTTCTTC	CASSLAVTGDSYNEQFF
TRBV7-6	.	.	14	TRBJ2-5	TGTGCCAGCAGCTTCCATCATAAACCAGAGGCCGAGTACTTC	CASSFHHKPEAEYF
TRBV4-2	.	.	12	TRBJ2-1	TGTGCCAGCAGCCAAGTTACGGGGGAGCAGTTCTTC	CASSQVTGEQFF
TRBV15	once	.	15	TRBJ2-6	TGTGCCACCAGTTTAAGGGGTTATGGGGCCAACGTCCTGACTTTC	CATSLRGYGANVLTF
TRBV20-1	.	.	14	TRBJ2-2	TGCAGTGCCCCGGACTCGCATAACACCGGGGAGCTGTTTTTT	CSAPDSHNTGELFF
TRBV29-1	.	.	11	TRBJ2-2	TGCAGTCACCCTGAGGGCGGGGAGCTGTTTTTT	CSHPEGGELFF
TRBV4-3	once	.	16	TRBJ1-2	TGCGCCAGCAGCCAAGAAGTCCGGACGGCTAACTATGGCTACACCTTC	CASSQEVRTANYGYTF
TRBV7-9	.	TRBD1	14	TRBJ1-2	TGTGCCAGCAGCCCAAACGACAGGGGGCTTGGCTACACCTTC	CASSPNDRGLGYTF
TRBV12-3/TRBV12-4	once	TRBD1	14	TRBJ2-5	TGTGCCAGCAGTTCACCGGGACAGGGGAAGACCCAGTACTTC	CASSSPGQGKTQYF
TRBV12-3/TRBV12-4	.	TRBD1	12	TRBJ1-1	TGTGCCAGCAGTGGGTTAGCGCCTTCAGGGGGCTTT	CASSGLAPSGGF
TRBV20-1	.	TRBD2	14	TRBJ2-7	TGCAGTGCTCCGCCTAGCGGGGTACCCTACGAGCAGTACTTC	CSAPPSGVPYEQYF
TRBV20-1	.	TRBD1	15	TRBJ2-5	TGCAGTGCTAGACAAGGGACAGGGAGGACAGAGACCCAGTACTTC	CSARQGTGRTETQYF
TRBV20-1	.	TRBD1	15	TRBJ2-3	TGCAGTGCTAGAGACCCCAGGGGGCGAACAGATACGCAGTATTTT	CSARDPRGRTDTQYF
TRBV30	.	.	13	TRBJ2-1	TGTGCCTGGAGTGTAGTTGGCTACAATGAGCAGTTCTTC	CAWSVVGYNEQFF
TRBV20-1	.	TRBD2	16	TRBJ2-1	TGCAGTGCTAGCCTTCGGGGATCAGCGGGAGTCAATGAGCAGTTCTTC	CSASLRGSAGVNEQFF
TRBV11-3	.	TRBD2	18	TRBJ2-3	TGTGCCAGCAGCCATGGACTAGCGGGAGGGCCCGTATCAGATACGCAGTATTTT	CASSHGLAGGPVSDTQYF
TRBV30	.	TRBD2	18	TRBJ2-4	TGTGCCTGGAGTGTACGAAGAACCGGGGGGGCGGCCAAAAACATTCAGTACTTC	CAWSVRRTGGAAKNIQYF
TRBV6-2/TRBV6-3	few	.	15	TRBJ2-7	TGTGCCAGCATGTCGTTCGGAGGGGAAGCCTACGAGCAGTACTTC	CASMSFGGEAYEQYF
TRBV28	.	.	18	TRBJ2-2	TGTGCCAGCAGTTTACCCGGAGGGACAGCCACGAACACCAGGGAGCTGTTTTTT	CASSLPGGTATNTRELFF
TRBV7-9	.	.	14	TRBJ1-6	TGTGCCAGCAGCGGCCCGGGGTTCGATTCACCCCTCCACTTT	CASSGPGFDSPLHF
TRBV7-9	.	TRBD1	15	TRBJ1-4	TGTGCCAGCAGCAACTTTGGGGACAGCGGTGAAAAACTGTTTTTT	CASSNFGDSGEKLFF
TRBV29-1	.	.	12	TRBJ2-7	TGCAGCGTTGAAGTCGGACCCGACGAGCAGTACTTC	CSVEVGPDEQYF
TRBV9	.	TRBD2	15	TRBJ2-1	TGTGCCAGCAGCCCGACCGGGGGGGTGGGGAATGAGCAGTTCTTC	CASSPTGGVGNEQFF
TRBV5-1	.	.	18	TRBJ2-1	TGCGCCAGCAGCTCCCCCCTGGACGGGGGTCCATCCTACAATGAGCAGTTCTTC	CASSSPLDGGPSYNEQFF
TRBV15	.	TRBD2	19	TRBJ2-5	TGTGCCACCAGCAGAGATGAGATTCAGTCGGCGGGAGTTAGACAGACCCAGTACTTC	CATSRDEIQSAGVRQTQYF
TRBV5-6	.	.	13	TRBJ1-2	TGTGCCAGCAGCCCATCCGGCCAGGATGGCTACACCTTC	CASSPSGQDGYTF
TRBV13	.	.	12	TRBJ1-1	TGTGCCAGCAGCGCCATAAATTCCGAAGCTTTCTTT	CASSAINSEAFF
TRBV7-9	.	TRBD2	17	TRBJ2-1	TGTGCCAGCAGTTCACTAATCGGGGGGTACGAAGACAATGAGCAGTTCTTC	CASSSLIGGYEDNEQFF
TRBV19	.	TRBD2	16	TRBJ2-1	TGTGCCAGTAGTTTCGGGACTAGCGGGAGGGCCAATGAGCAGTTCTTC	CASSFGTSGRANEQFF
TRBV6-2/TRBV6-3	.	TRBD2	14	TRBJ2-1	TGTGCCAGCAGTTACGCACTAGCGGGAGTTGAGCAGTTCTTC	CASSYALAGVEQFF
TRBV28	.	TRBD1	14	TRBJ1-2	TGTGCCAGCAGTCCGGCCGGGACAGGGTATGGCTACACCTTC	CASSPAGTGYGYTF
TRBV27	.	TRBD2	14	TRBJ2-7	TGTGCCAGCAGTTTCGTAGCGGGAGGGAACGAGCAGTACTTC	CASSFVAGGNEQYF
TRBV28	.	TRBD1	14	TRBJ1-4	TGTGCCAGCAGTTTAGAACAGGGGAAAGAAAAACTGTTTTTT	CASSLEQGKEKLFF
TRBV6-2/TRBV6-3	few	.	15	TRBJ2-5	TGTGCCAGCAGCCACCTTGATAGGGGGCAAGAGACCCAGTACTTC	CASSHLDRGQETQYF
TRBV7-9	.	TRBD1	11	TRBJ1-1	TGTGCCAGCAATCCCGGACAGGGGGCTTTCTTT	CASNPGQGAFF
TRBV27	.	.	12	TRBJ1-6	TGTGCCAGCAGGTGGGGGAATTCACCCCTCCACTTT	CASRWGNSPLHF
TRBV27	.	.	15	TRBJ1-1	TGTGCCAGCAGTTTTGTAGGACAGACGAACACTGAAGCTTTCTTT	CASSFVGQTNTEAFF
TRBV20-1	.	TRBD2	14	TRBJ2-1	TGCAGTGCTACTCGCGGGGGGGCCTTAGATGAGCAGTTCTTC	CSATRGGALDEQFF
TRBV7-9	.	.	15	TRBJ2-5	TGTGCCAGCAGCTTAATTAATAACCTCCAAGAGACCCAGTACTTC	CASSLINNLQETQYF
TRBV20-1	.	TRBD1	15	TRBJ1-4	TGCAGTGCTAGAGCCGACAGGGTTTGGTCTGAAAAACTGTTTTTT	CSARADRVWSEKLFF
TRBV11-1	.	.	16	TRBJ2-3	TGTGCCAGCAGCTACCCTGGCGGGATAGGCACAGATACGCAGTATTTT	CASSYPGGIGTDTQYF
TRBV27	once	.	15	TRBJ2-1	TGTGCCAGCAGTTTATCGATCCCCAGATACAATGAGCAGTTCTTC	CASSLSIPRYNEQFF
TRBV29-1	.	.	14	TRBJ2-2	TGCAGCGTTGAGGGGCAGGGAGTCACCGGGGAGCTGTTTTTT	CSVEGQGVTGELFF
TRBV29-1	.	.	15	TRBJ1-2	TGCAGCGTTGATCGCGGGGTGGGTGTAGGCTATGGCTACACCTTC	CSVDRGVGVGYGYTF
TRBV7-9	.	.	14	TRBJ2-7	TGTGCCAGCAGCTCTCCCCAGGGGCCCTACGAGCAGTACTTC	CASSSPQGPYEQYF
TRBV29-1	.	.	13	TRBJ2-2	TGCAGCGTCAATCAGGTGGATACCGGGGAGCTGTTTTTT	CSVNQVDTGELFF
TRBV11-2	.	.	12	TRBJ2-7	TGTGCCAGCAGCTCCCCCCCCTACGAGCAGTACTTC	CASSSPPYEQYF
TRBV6-2/TRBV6-3	.	.	16	TRBJ2-7	TGTGCCAGCAGACAACTCGGGGGCTCAAGCTCCTACGAGCAGTACTTC	CASRQLGGSSSYEQYF